These T cell receptor beta chains were read from a single sample in a study of CD8 T cells in ankylosing spondylitis. TCRdb re-derived calls from the 5' RACE reads in MiXCR, one entry per CDR3 protein. Of under 550,000 distinct CDR3 sequences listed, roughly 25% are singletons. Sequencing was done on a sample of blood, either unsorted or a sorted T cell fraction (not recorded which). The receptors shown here come from a male donor with ankylosing spondylitis. Each CDR3 is given with its conserved first and last residue. The order of the fields is D gene, clone size, V gene, J gene, CDR3 DNA, CDR3 protein. The D gene is left open where the match is weak. Part of the rows lack a size; the others show once, few, many or a class for expanded clones.

D gene: TRBD1; clone size: -; V gene: TRBV15; J gene: TRBJ2-2; CDR3 DNA: TGTGCCACCAGCAGGTTGACAGGGGCTTCCGGGGAGCTGTTTTTT; CDR3 protein: CATSRLTGASGELFF
D gene: -; clone size: -; V gene: TRBV7-2; J gene: TRBJ1-2; CDR3 DNA: TGTGCCAGCAGCTTAGCTAGCGGATTTGGGGAACGTAACTATGGCTACACCTTC; CDR3 protein: CASSLASGFGERNYGYTF
D gene: -; clone size: -; V gene: TRBV20-1; J gene: TRBJ2-3; CDR3 DNA: TGCAGTGCTCAATTAGGAGGTATAGATACGCAGTATTTT; CDR3 protein: CSAQLGGIDTQYF
D gene: -; clone size: few; V gene: TRBV7-8; J gene: TRBJ2-1; CDR3 DNA: TGTGCCAGCAGCTTAGTACCCTCAATCAGTGAGCAGTTCTTC; CDR3 protein: CASSLVPSISEQFF
D gene: -; clone size: many; V gene: TRBV29-1; J gene: TRBJ2-1; CDR3 DNA: TGCAGCGTTGAAGAGTCTAGCTACAATGAGCAGTTCTTC; CDR3 protein: CSVEESSYNEQFF
D gene: -; clone size: -; V gene: TRBV20-1; J gene: TRBJ2-1; CDR3 DNA: TGCAGTGCCAAGAGCGGGCGGAGCTCCTACAATGAGCAGTTCTTC; CDR3 protein: CSAKSGRSSYNEQFF
D gene: TRBD1; clone size: -; V gene: TRBV20-1; J gene: TRBJ2-1; CDR3 DNA: TGCAGTGCGCCGAGGGGGCCCTCCTCCTACAATGAGCAGTTCTTC; CDR3 protein: CSAPRGPSSYNEQFF
D gene: TRBD1; clone size: -; V gene: TRBV12-3/TRBV12-4; J gene: TRBJ1-2; CDR3 DNA: TGTGCCAGCAGTTTAAGCAGGACAGGGTTGGATGGCTACACCTTC; CDR3 protein: CASSLSRTGLDGYTF
D gene: -; clone size: -; V gene: TRBV7-9; J gene: TRBJ2-1; CDR3 DNA: TGTGCCAGCAGCTCGGGGGTTGGGGCGAGCTCCTACAATGAGCAGTTCTTC; CDR3 protein: CASSSGVGASSYNEQFF
D gene: -; clone size: many; V gene: TRBV7-9; J gene: TRBJ1-4; CDR3 DNA: TGTGCCAGCAGCCTCCGCTTGACTAATAATGAAAAACTGTTTTTT; CDR3 protein: CASSLRLTNNEKLFF
D gene: -; clone size: few; V gene: TRBV2; J gene: TRBJ1-6; CDR3 DNA: TGTGCCAGCGGGGGGACACCCAAGGGGAATAATTCACCCCTCCACTTT; CDR3 protein: CASGGTPKGNNSPLHF
D gene: -; clone size: -; V gene: TRBV11-2; J gene: TRBJ2-7; CDR3 DNA: TGTGCCAGCAGCTTAGTGTCCGGACTTGCCTACGAGCAGTACTTC; CDR3 protein: CASSLVSGLAYEQYF
D gene: -; clone size: -; V gene: TRBV4-1; J gene: TRBJ1-6; CDR3 DNA: TGCGCCAGCAGCCAAGAAGGCATGGTTTCACCCCTCCACTTT; CDR3 protein: CASSQEGMVSPLHF
D gene: TRBD1; clone size: -; V gene: TRBV2; J gene: TRBJ2-1; CDR3 DNA: TGTGCCAGCAGTGAACGGCCTGACAGGGGCAATGAGCAGTTCTTC; CDR3 protein: CASSERPDRGNEQFF
D gene: -; clone size: -; V gene: TRBV3-1; J gene: TRBJ1-5; CDR3 DNA: TGTGCCAGCAGCCACGGCCAAACGGGGCAGCCCCAGCATTTT; CDR3 protein: CASSHGQTGQPQHF
D gene: -; clone size: -; V gene: TRBV25-1; J gene: TRBJ2-1; CDR3 DNA: TGTGCCAGCAGTGAATTCTTTAGCCTCTCCTACAATGAGCAGTTCTTC; CDR3 protein: CASSEFFSLSYNEQFF
D gene: -; clone size: few; V gene: TRBV12-3/TRBV12-4; J gene: TRBJ2-1; CDR3 DNA: TGTGCCAGCAGTTGGGACGTCTATAATGAGCAGTTCTTC; CDR3 protein: CASSWDVYNEQFF
D gene: -; clone size: once; V gene: TRBV29-1; J gene: TRBJ1-2; CDR3 DNA: TGCAGCGTTGAAGTAGTTCCCGGACCCTATGGCTACACCTTC; CDR3 protein: CSVEVVPGPYGYTF
D gene: TRBD2; clone size: -; V gene: TRBV6-1; J gene: TRBJ2-1; CDR3 DNA: TGTGCCAGCAGTAGACCTAGCGGCAACTCCTACAATGAGCAGTTCTTC; CDR3 protein: CASSRPSGNSYNEQFF
D gene: -; clone size: few; V gene: TRBV2; J gene: TRBJ2-7; CDR3 DNA: TGTGCCAGCAGACTTGTCTACGAGCAGTACTTC; CDR3 protein: CASRLVYEQYF
D gene: -; clone size: once; V gene: TRBV10-3; J gene: TRBJ2-7; CDR3 DNA: TGTGCCATCAGTGAGGGGAAGCCCTACGAGCAGTACTTC; CDR3 protein: CAISEGKPYEQYF
D gene: TRBD1; clone size: few; V gene: TRBV5-1; J gene: TRBJ2-7; CDR3 DNA: TGCGCCAGCAGCCCAGGACAGGCGTTAGAGCAGTACTTC; CDR3 protein: CASSPGQALEQYF
D gene: TRBD2; clone size: -; V gene: TRBV19; J gene: TRBJ2-3; CDR3 DNA: TGTGCCAGTAATCCGACTAGCGGGAGAGGGCGGACAGATACGCAGTATTTT; CDR3 protein: CASNPTSGRGRTDTQYF
D gene: -; clone size: -; V gene: TRBV30; J gene: TRBJ1-3; CDR3 DNA: TGTGCCTGGAGTGTACTGGGAGGAAACTCTGGAAACACCATATATTTT; CDR3 protein: CAWSVLGGNSGNTIYF
D gene: -; clone size: -; V gene: TRBV6-1; J gene: TRBJ2-1; CDR3 DNA: TGTGCCAGCAGTGAATATGGGTATTACAATGAGCAGTTCTTC; CDR3 protein: CASSEYGYYNEQFF
D gene: TRBD2; clone size: -; V gene: TRBV19; J gene: TRBJ2-1; CDR3 DNA: TGTGCCAGTACCGAGGTAGGGACTAGCGGTTACAATGAGCAGTTCTTC; CDR3 protein: CASTEVGTSGYNEQFF
D gene: -; clone size: -; V gene: TRBV20-1; J gene: TRBJ2-5; CDR3 DNA: TGCAGTGCTAGTGACGGCCCCCAAGAGACCCAGTACTTC; CDR3 protein: CSASDGPQETQYF
D gene: -; clone size: -; V gene: TRBV24-1; J gene: TRBJ2-1; CDR3 DNA: TGTGCCACCAGTGCTCACTTGGGGGTTGAGCAGTTCTTC; CDR3 protein: CATSAHLGVEQFF
D gene: -; clone size: -; V gene: TRBV24-1; J gene: TRBJ2-6; CDR3 DNA: TGTGCCACCAGTGATTCTAGATCGCGGGACACCATGAGCTCTGGGGCCAACGTCCTGACTTTC; CDR3 protein: CATSDSRSRDTMSSGANVLTF
D gene: -; clone size: -; V gene: TRBV20-1; J gene: TRBJ2-1; CDR3 DNA: TGCAGTGGAGGGCGAACTAGCTATAACAATGAGCAGTTCTTC; CDR3 protein: CSGGRTSYNNEQFF
D gene: -; clone size: few; V gene: TRBV7-8; J gene: TRBJ1-6; CDR3 DNA: TGTGCCAGCAGATCCGGGACTCAGTATAATTCACCCCTCCACTTT; CDR3 protein: CASRSGTQYNSPLHF
D gene: TRBD1; clone size: few; V gene: TRBV24-1; J gene: TRBJ2-2; CDR3 DNA: TGTGCCACCAGTGATTTGAACAGGGGGAACACCGGGGAGCTGTTTTTT; CDR3 protein: CATSDLNRGNTGELFF
D gene: -; clone size: -; V gene: TRBV29-1; J gene: TRBJ2-3; CDR3 DNA: TGCAGCGTGGGGGACGGACCTGGTCGAAGCACAGATACGCAGTATTTT; CDR3 protein: CSVGDGPGRSTDTQYF
D gene: -; clone size: -; V gene: TRBV19; J gene: TRBJ2-1; CDR3 DNA: TGTGCCAGTAGATTCCTGGGGGAAGGCTACAATGAGCAGTTCTTC; CDR3 protein: CASRFLGEGYNEQFF
D gene: -; clone size: many; V gene: TRBV28; J gene: TRBJ2-1; CDR3 DNA: TGTGCCAGCAGTCCGGGTGGGGGCGCAGGCAATGAGCAGTTCTTC; CDR3 protein: CASSPGGGAGNEQFF
D gene: -; clone size: many; V gene: TRBV12-3/TRBV12-4; J gene: TRBJ2-2; CDR3 DNA: TGTGCCAGCAGAGAAAGCCGGAACACCGGGGAGCTGTTTTTT; CDR3 protein: CASRESRNTGELFF
D gene: -; clone size: -; V gene: TRBV5-1; J gene: TRBJ1-5; CDR3 DNA: TGCGCCAGCAGCTTGGAGGGGAATCCGGTCCAGCCCCAGCATTTT; CDR3 protein: CASSLEGNPVQPQHF
D gene: TRBD2; clone size: -; V gene: TRBV10-2; J gene: TRBJ2-1; CDR3 DNA: TGCGCCAGCAGGGGACTAGCGGGAGCCCCGGGGGAGCAGTTCTTC; CDR3 protein: CASRGLAGAPGEQFF
D gene: TRBD2; clone size: -; V gene: TRBV7-2; J gene: TRBJ2-1; CDR3 DNA: TGTGCCAGCAGATCACTAGCGGGAGACGTTGAGCAGTTCTTC; CDR3 protein: CASRSLAGDVEQFF
D gene: -; clone size: many; V gene: TRBV5-1; J gene: TRBJ1-3; CDR3 DNA: TGCGCCAGCAGCGTGGACAGCGGAAACACCATATATTTT; CDR3 protein: CASSVDSGNTIYF
D gene: TRBD1; clone size: -; V gene: TRBV12-5; J gene: TRBJ1-1; CDR3 DNA: TGTGCTAGTGGACGCCACAGGGGTGAAGCTTTCTTT; CDR3 protein: CASGRHRGEAFF
D gene: -; clone size: few; V gene: TRBV7-2; J gene: TRBJ1-1; CDR3 DNA: TGTGCCAGCAGCTTATTCTTGGACGGCGCTGAAGCTTTCTTT; CDR3 protein: CASSLFLDGAEAFF
D gene: -; clone size: few; V gene: TRBV12-3/TRBV12-4; J gene: TRBJ1-5; CDR3 DNA: TGTGCCAGCAGTTTAGAACGAGTCAATCAGCCCCAGCATTTT; CDR3 protein: CASSLERVNQPQHF
D gene: -; clone size: few; V gene: TRBV10-3; J gene: TRBJ2-7; CDR3 DNA: TGTGCCATCAGTTTCTCCCTGGAGAACTACGAGCAGTACTTC; CDR3 protein: CAISFSLENYEQYF
D gene: TRBD2; clone size: many; V gene: TRBV12-3/TRBV12-4; J gene: TRBJ2-3; CDR3 DNA: TGTGCCAGCAGTTCGGGACTAGGCACAGATACGCAGTATTTT; CDR3 protein: CASSSGLGTDTQYF
D gene: TRBD1; clone size: few; V gene: TRBV20-1; J gene: TRBJ1-2; CDR3 DNA: TGCAGTGCCGCACCGGGACAGGGGGGCTATGGCTACACCTTC; CDR3 protein: CSAAPGQGGYGYTF
D gene: -; clone size: -; V gene: TRBV7-9; J gene: TRBJ1-2; CDR3 DNA: TGTGCCAGCAGCTTCATAACCGAAGATGGCTACACCTTC; CDR3 protein: CASSFITEDGYTF
D gene: TRBD1; clone size: few; V gene: TRBV20-1; J gene: TRBJ2-7; CDR3 DNA: TGCAGTGCTAGACGGACAGGGGCGTCCTACGAGCAGTACTTC; CDR3 protein: CSARRTGASYEQYF
D gene: -; clone size: few; V gene: TRBV20-1; J gene: TRBJ2-2; CDR3 DNA: TGCAGTGCGACCGGGACCATGGAAACCGGGGAGCTGTTTTTT; CDR3 protein: CSATGTMETGELFF
D gene: TRBD1; clone size: -; V gene: TRBV20-1; J gene: TRBJ1-5; CDR3 DNA: TGCAGTGCTAGAGATGTCGGACAGGTTCAGCCCCAGCATTTT; CDR3 protein: CSARDVGQVQPQHF
D gene: -; clone size: -; V gene: TRBV10-1; J gene: TRBJ2-3; CDR3 DNA: TGCGCCAGCAGTGAGTTTTGGGCTACCCCAACAAATACGCAGTATTTT; CDR3 protein: CASSEFWATPTNTQYF
D gene: TRBD2; clone size: -; V gene: TRBV6-2/TRBV6-3; J gene: TRBJ2-1; CDR3 DNA: TGTGCCAGCGGACTAGCGGGAGTAATTGAGCAGTTCTTC; CDR3 protein: CASGLAGVIEQFF
D gene: -; clone size: -; V gene: TRBV2; J gene: TRBJ2-1; CDR3 DNA: TGTGCCAGCAACTACGTGGCCAATGAGCAGTTCTTC; CDR3 protein: CASNYVANEQFF
D gene: -; clone size: -; V gene: TRBV7-9; J gene: TRBJ2-7; CDR3 DNA: TGTGCCAGCAGCTCACAGGGAGGGACCTACGAGCAGTACTTC; CDR3 protein: CASSSQGGTYEQYF
D gene: -; clone size: -; V gene: TRBV12-3/TRBV12-4; J gene: TRBJ1-5; CDR3 DNA: TGTGCCAGTTCGACAGCCCTTAGCAATCAGCCCCAGCATTTT; CDR3 protein: CASSTALSNQPQHF
D gene: -; clone size: once; V gene: TRBV4-1; J gene: TRBJ2-1; CDR3 DNA: TGCGCCAGCAGCCGGACCACAGAGAGCTCCTACAATGAGCAGTTCTTC; CDR3 protein: CASSRTTESSYNEQFF